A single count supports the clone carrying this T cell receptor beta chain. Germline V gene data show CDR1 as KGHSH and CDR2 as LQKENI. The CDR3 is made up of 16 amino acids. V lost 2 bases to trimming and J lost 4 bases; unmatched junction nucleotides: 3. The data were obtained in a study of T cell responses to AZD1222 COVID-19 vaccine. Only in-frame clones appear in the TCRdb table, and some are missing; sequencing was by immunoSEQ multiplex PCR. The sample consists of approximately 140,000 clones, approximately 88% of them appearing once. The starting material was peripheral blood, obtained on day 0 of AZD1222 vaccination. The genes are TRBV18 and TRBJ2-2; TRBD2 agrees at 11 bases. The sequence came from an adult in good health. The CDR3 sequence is CASSPGGLAATGELFF. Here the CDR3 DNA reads TGTGCCAGCTCACCAGGGGGACTAGCGGCCACCGGGGAGCTGTTTTTT.